This T cell receptor beta chain was profiled in a study of blood T cell repertoires in COVID-19. Study details: Both acute and convalescent COVID-19 samples were obtained from the United States, Italy and Spain. Sources were T cells, B-cell-depleted T cells, or PBMCs; the material itself was cDNA or gDNA.

Germline CDR1 reads MDHEN; CDR2 reads SYDVKM. The CDR3 runs 16 residues. The V and J ends lost 5 bases and 9 bases, in that order; junction bases with no gene match: 15. Per the authors' pipeline: How many nucleated cells were present was estimated from reference gene primer amplification. The table came from immunoSEQ multiplex PCR; TCRdb's copy has only in-frame clones and leaves some out. The V and J calls and the clone size are those of that table, but D and trimming were determined from the DNA. The sample records 70,000 to 95,000 clones, approximately 90% being singletons. J is TRBJ2-1 and V is TRBV28, with 8 bases aligning to TRBD2. Input material: peripheral blood. The TCR sequence derives from a man in his 70s with active or convalescent COVID-19. CDR3 protein: CASSPPGLGILREQFF. DNA for the CDR3: TGTGCCAGCAGTCCACCGGGACTAGGAATCCTACGTGAGCAGTTCTTC.